This entry lists 19 T cell receptor beta chains sequenced from one sample in a study of cytomegalovirus exposure and HLA in healthy donors. The primer mix had 60 Vbeta and 13 Jbeta primers. Clones were sequenced by immunoSEQ multiplex PCR, and TCRdb holds only the in-frame ones, with some missing. This sample has 150,000 or so clones, with 76% found just once. The sample was PBMCs. The origin of the receptors is a male donor in good health and CMV-seronegative.

The rearrangement uses TRBV7-2 and TRBJ1-2; a possible D gene is TRBD1 (6 bases). From germline, CDR1 is SGHTA and CDR2 FQGNSA. V gave up 5 bases and J gave up 5 bases, with 9 bases separating them. The CDR3 loop spans 12 amino acids. The CDR3 region is CASSGGQYGYTF. CDR3 coding DNA: TGTGCCAGCAGCGGTGGACAGTATGGCTACACCTTC. Full variable domain (rest looked up from reference TRBV7-2 and TRBJ1-2): GAGVSQSPSNKVTEKGKDVELRCDPISGHTALYWYRQSLGQGLEFLIYFQGNSAPDKSGLPSDRFSAERTGGSVSTLTIQRTQQEDSAVYLCASSGGQYGYTFGSGTRLTVV.

V gene TRBV6-5 combines with J gene TRBJ1-2; the D is unclear. The germline V and J ends were trimmed by 0 bases and 8 bases, with 19 bases remaining between them. This CDR3 is built from 16 residues. CDR1 is MNHEY, CDR2 SVGAGI, per germline. The CDR3 bases are TGTGCCAGCAGTTACTCGGGTGCGGCAGCTCCCTACGGCTACACCTTC. Translation gives CASSYSGAAAPYGYTF.

The V and J genes are TRBV28 and TRBJ2-5, with 9 bases matching TRBD2. V lost 5 bases and J lost 5; bases outside the gene matches: 9. CDR1 and CDR2 from the germline V gene are MDHEN and SYDVKM. This CDR3 spans 15 amino acids. CDR3 sequence: CASSTLAGPSETQYF. DNA of the CDR3: TGTGCCAGCAGTACACTAGCGGGCCCCTCCGAGACCCAGTACTTC.

V usage is TRBV28 and J usage is TRBJ1-1; D possibly corresponds to TRBD1 (6 bases). The V end lost 8 bases, the J end lost 1 base, and 11 bases lay between the germline ends. The germline V gene encodes CDR1 MDHEN and CDR2 SYDVKM. The CDR3 is 13 amino acids. The CDR3 protein is CASRQGRNTEAFF. As DNA, the CDR3 is TGTGCCAGCCGGCAGGGGCGGAACACTGAAGCTTTCTTT.

This clone appeared a single time. The chain couples TRBV29-1 to TRBJ2-1; 11 bases align to TRBD2. CDR3 size: 14 residues. CDR1 is SQVTM and CDR2 is ANQGSEA in the germline V gene. J gave up 7 bases and V 6 bases, and 8 bases lay outside the gene matches. This CDR3 is CSVEIAGGSNEQFF. The CDR3 bases are TGCAGCGTGGAGATAGCGGGAGGGTCTAATGAGCAGTTCTTC.

This chain joins TRBV5-6 and TRBJ2-7; 9 bases align to TRBD1. The CDR3 is 14 amino acids. J lost 6 bases, V lost 0 bases, and 4 bases had no gene match. The V gene's germline CDR1 is SGHDT and CDR2 YYEEEE. Here the CDR3 reads CASSLARDRVEQYF. CDR3 DNA: TGTGCCAGCAGCTTGGCCCGGGACAGGGTCGAGCAGTACTTC.

The chain's CDR3 is CASSTGRVETQYF. CDR3 in DNA: TGTGCCAGTAGTACAGGCAGGGTGGAGACCCAGTACTTC. The rearrangement links TRBV19 to TRBJ2-5; D might be TRBD1 (5 bases). The CDR3 has 13 residues. V was clipped by 4 bases and J by 5 bases, with 11 bases between them. The germline gives CDR1 LNHDA, CDR2 SQIVND (reference sequence).

The gene calls are TRBV5-1 and TRBJ1-1, with TRBD1 matching 8 bases. Germline CDR1 is SGHRS and CDR2 is YFSETQ. After removal of 0 bases from V and 0 bases from J, the junction contained 4 bases not matched to a gene. This CDR3 has 16 residues. Written as DNA, the CDR3 is TGCGCCAGCAGCTTGGGGACAGGGAAAATGAACACTGAAGCTTTCTTT. Protein sequence: CASSLGTGKMNTEAFF.

The chain has TRBV5-1 and TRBJ2-5, with 12 nucleotides matching TRBD1. Near its end, the DNA agrees better with TRBJ2-7, so the J call may be wrong. The CDR3 runs 17 residues. Germline lookup yields CDR1 SGHRS and CDR2 YFSETQ. The CDR3 sequence is CASSTRTVGTGGSEQYF. CDR3 sequence (DNA): TGCGCCAGCAGCACCCGGACGGTCGGGACAGGGGGCTCCGAGCAGTACTTC.

This clone has only one observation. V is TRBV7-2 and J is TRBJ2-7, with TRBD2 as a possible D gene (5 bases). There are 12 residues in the CDR3. The V gene lost 4 bases and the J gene lost 6 bases, with 10 bases spanning the gap. The germline V gene encodes CDR1 SGHTA and CDR2 FQGNSA. CDR3 amino acids: CASSSRAGEQYF. CDR3 coding DNA: TGTGCCAGCAGCTCGAGGGCGGGCGAGCAGTACTTC. Supplemented by reference TRBV7-2 and TRBJ2-7, the full variable domain reads GAGVSQSPSNKVTEKGKDVELRCDPISGHTALYWYRQSLGQGLEFLIYFQGNSAPDKSGLPSDRFSAERTGGSVSTLTIQRTQQEDSAVYLCASSSRAGEQYFGPGTRLTVT.

The rearrangement links TRBV13 to TRBJ2-7, with TRBD1 as a possible D gene (6 bases). The germline CDR1 and CDR2 sequences are PRHDT and FYEKMQ (reference sequence). CDR3 length: 16 amino acids. V lost 4 bases and J 3 bases, leaving 19 bases between the germline ends. The CDR3 DNA follows: TGTGCCAGCAGCTCCTTACAGGGACGCACCATCTACGAGCAGTACTTC. Residues: CASSSLQGRTIYEQYF.

The genes are TRBV5-1 and TRBJ2-7; possibly TRBD2 for D (6 bases). The CDR3 contains 15 residues. The germline V gene has CDR1 SGHRS and CDR2 YFSETQ. Trimming stripped 5 bases from V and 2 bases from J, with 17 bases between. The chain's CDR3 is CASSFTGTPAYEQYF. Here the CDR3 DNA reads TGCGCCAGCAGTTTTACCGGGACTCCCGCCTACGAGCAGTACTTC.

The rearrangement uses TRBV11-2 and TRBJ2-7; a possible D gene is TRBD1 (5 bases). The CDR3 totals 14 residues. Trimming took 5 bases from V and 1 from J, leaving 12 bases between them. Looked up from germline, CDR1 is SGHAT and CDR2 is FQNNGV. CDR3 loop: CASSGRVGSYEQYF. The CDR3 DNA reads TGTGCCAGCAGCGGCAGGGTAGGATCCTACGAGCAGTACTTC. Based on the CDR3 plus reference TRBV11-2 and TRBJ2-7, the full variable domain is EAGVAQSPRYKIIEKRQSVAFWCNPISGHATLYWYQQILGQGPKLLIQFQNNGVVDDSQLPKDRFSAERLKGVDSTLKIQPAKLEDSAVYLCASSGRVGSYEQYFGPGTRLTVT.

Only one count was recorded for this clone. The genes are TRBV30 and TRBJ2-2, with a weak D call TRBD1 (6 bases). V was shortened by 5 bases and J by 4 bases, with 11 bases between the two germline ends. In germline, CDR1 is GTSNPN, CDR2 SVGIG (reference sequence). The CDR3 loop spans 13 amino acids. The chain's CDR3 is CAWPGAVTGELFF. DNA for the CDR3: TGTGCCTGGCCAGGGGCGGTCACCGGGGAGCTGTTTTTT.

The table lists this clone with a few counts. CDR3 region: CASQGVETQYF. The CDR3 DNA reads TGTGCCAGCCAGGGGGTGGAGACCCAGTACTTC. The chain is built from TRBV2 and TRBJ2-5, with 7 bases that match TRBD1. Germline assignment: CDR1 SNHLY and CDR2 FYNNEI. With 8 bases clipped from V and 5 bases from J, the junction kept 2 bases outside the gene matches. The length of the CDR3 is 11 residues.

The chain combines TRBV4-1 with TRBJ1-1; tentatively, D is TRBD1 (5 bases). The V gene's germline CDR1 is MGHRA and CDR2 YSYEKL. Trimming pared 1 base from V and 0 bases from J, leaving 9 bases between. The CDR3 sequence is 15 residues long. CDR3 sequence (DNA): TGCGCCAGCAGCCAAGTAACAGGTTTGAACACTGAAGCTTTCTTT. This translates into CASSQVTGLNTEAFF.

For the CDR3, the DNA is TGTGCCAGCAGTGAATTTGTTTCGTCCTATAATTCACCCCTCCACTTT. Its protein is CASSEFVSSYNSPLHF. The chain uses TRBV6-1 and TRBJ1-6; D unresolved. The CDR3 runs to 16 residues. V lost 2 bases, J lost 1 base, and 9 bases lay in between. Germline V lookup: CDR1 MNHNS, CDR2 SASEGT.

The chain has TRBV11-2 and TRBJ2-5; 7 bases line up with TRBD1. J was trimmed by 4 bases and V by 3 bases; bases with no gene match: 5. Germline V CDR1 and CDR2: SGHAT, FQNNGV. The CDR3 has 14 amino acids. The CDR3 region is CASSFLTGTETQYF. CDR3 DNA: TGTGCCAGCAGCTTTCTGACAGGGACAGAGACCCAGTACTTC.

V and J are TRBV5-6 and TRBJ2-6, with D possibly being TRBD1 (5 bases). The V gene lost 3 bases and the J gene lost 4 bases, with 8 bases spanning the gap. The germline V gene has CDR1 SGHDT and CDR2 YYEEEE. This CDR3 has 14 residues. CDR3 in amino acids: CASSWRTGANVLTF. The CDR3 bases are TGTGCCAGCAGCTGGCGGACAGGGGCCAACGTCCTGACTTTC.